What follows are 10 T cell receptor beta chains derived from one specimen sequenced in a study of T-cell reconstitution after alpha-beta-depleted transplantation in children. These receptors' antigens are unknown. Study-wide points: After one year, T-cell counts and TCRbeta diversity mostly came from new T cells.

Unique molecular identifiers were incorporated during preparation of the TCRbeta library. Via MiXCR, TCRdb re-called the PCR reads, giving one row per CDR3 protein. The sample shows about 300,000 distinct CDR3 sequences, roughly 7.8% of them seen only once. Sample: peripheral blood, taken 360 days after TCRalphabeta/CD19-depleted stem cell transplant. The origin of the receptors is a female patient aged 2-10 years who had a stem cell transplant for Fanconi anemia, so the T cells may come from the graft donor.

This clonotype was observed many times. The gene calls are TRBV27 and TRBJ2-2; 16 bases agree with TRBD2. This CDR3 is built from 17 residues. The ends lost 6 bases at V and 4 bases at J; junction bases unmatched: 5. Germline assignment: CDR1 MNHEY and CDR2 SMNVEV (reference sequence). The CDR3: CASRGLAGGRVTGELFF. In nucleotides, the CDR3 is TGTGCCAGCAGGGGACTAGCGGGAGGGCGGGTCACCGGGGAGCTGTTTTTT.

The rearrangement links TRBV5-1 to TRBJ1-2, with TRBD1 identical over 10 bases. The CDR3 is made up of 15 amino acids. With 3 bases clipped from V and 8 bases from J, the junction kept 10 bases outside the gene matches. Looked up from germline, CDR1 is SGHRS and CDR2 is YFSETQ. As DNA, the CDR3 is TGCGCCAGCAGCTCCTCCGGGACAGGGGCTAAGGGCTACACCTTC. Translating gives CASSSSGTGAKGYTF.

This clonotype was detected many times. The genes are TRBV12-3 or TRBV12-4 and TRBJ2-1; the match to TRBD1 covers 8 bases. The CDR3 is 15 amino acids. V dropped 6 bases and J dropped 0; count of bases not matched to a gene: 4. The CDR3, as DNA: TGTGCCAGCAGGTCAACAGGGGGCTCCTACAATGAGCAGTTCTTC. It codes for CASRSTGGSYNEQFF.

This clonotype has more than one count but fewer than ten. A much larger clone differs by one base, so this may be a read error. The conserved final phenylalanine or tryptophan is absent from the CDR3, which likely points to a read error. The chain has TRBV6-4 and TRBJ2-3, with 9 bases that match TRBD2. Germline V gene sequence: CDR1 MRHNA, CDR2 SNTAGT. V lost 7 bases to trimming and J lost 4 bases; unmatched junction nucleotides: 15. The CDR3 loop spans 17 amino acids. The CDR3 nucleotides are TGTGCCAGCAAGAAAAGTGGTAGCGGGAGCGACGCAGATACGCAGTATCTT. Translated: CASKKSGSGSDADTQYL.

This clonotype occurred many times. The chain joins TRBV12-3 or TRBV12-4 to TRBJ1-2, with TRBD1 matching over 10 bases. This CDR3 has 14 residues. V shed 1 base and J 8 bases; nucleotides not matched to a gene: 4. The CDR3 loop is CASSLGTGGQGYTF. The CDR3 DNA follows: TGTGCCAGCAGTTTAGGGACAGGGGGGCAAGGCTACACCTTC.

This clonotype came up many times. This CDR3 reads CASSLDYNYEQYF. CDR3 nucleotides: TGTGCCAGCAGCTTAGACTATAACTACGAGCAGTACTTC. This chain joins TRBV7-2 and TRBJ2-7; D gene ambiguous. Germline V gene lookup returns CDR1 SGHTA and CDR2 FQGNSA. Trimming removed 1 base at V and 3 bases at J, with 7 bases between. CDR3 size: 13 residues.

The table lists this clonotype with many counts. V usage is TRBV9 and J usage is TRBJ2-1, with D possibly matching TRBD2 (7 bases). Germline V CDR1 and CDR2: SGDLS, YYNGEE. V shed 0 bases and J shed 3 bases, with 13 bases lying between them. This CDR3 is 16 amino acids long. CDR3 loop: CASSVGGGGVYNEQFF. CDR3 sequence (DNA): TGTGCCAGCAGCGTAGGAGGGGGGGGCGTCTACAATGAGCAGTTCTTC.

The chain is built from TRBV5-1 and TRBJ2-2; 12 nucleotides align to TRBD2. CDR1 is SGHRS, CDR2 YFSETQ, per germline. V lost 2 bases, J lost 7 bases, and 15 bases stayed unmatched. The CDR3 sequence is 19 residues long. The CDR3 reads CASSFESRTLAGGHGELFF. CDR3 DNA: TGCGCCAGCAGCTTCGAGAGTAGAACACTAGCGGGAGGACACGGGGAGCTGTTTTTT.

The sample holds many counts of this clonotype. The V call is TRBV12-3 or TRBV12-4, the J call TRBJ1-5; 10 bases map to TRBD1. The CDR3 contains 14 residues. After removal of 5 bases from V and 11 bases from J, the junction contained 9 bases not matched to a gene. Here the CDR3 reads CASSRDRGLGAQHF. The DNA of the CDR3 is TGTGCCAGCAGTAGGGACAGGGGCTTGGGTGCCCAGCATTTT.

This chain connects TRBV18 to TRBJ1-1; D is uncertain. Germline assignment: CDR1 KGHSH and CDR2 LQKENI. Trimming shortened V by 3 bases and J by 4 bases, and 18 bases separated the two germline ends. The CDR3 consists of 16 residues. This CDR3 reads CASSPIEFREATEAFF. The CDR3 bases are TGTGCCAGCTCACCGATCGAATTTCGGGAGGCCACTGAAGCTTTCTTT.